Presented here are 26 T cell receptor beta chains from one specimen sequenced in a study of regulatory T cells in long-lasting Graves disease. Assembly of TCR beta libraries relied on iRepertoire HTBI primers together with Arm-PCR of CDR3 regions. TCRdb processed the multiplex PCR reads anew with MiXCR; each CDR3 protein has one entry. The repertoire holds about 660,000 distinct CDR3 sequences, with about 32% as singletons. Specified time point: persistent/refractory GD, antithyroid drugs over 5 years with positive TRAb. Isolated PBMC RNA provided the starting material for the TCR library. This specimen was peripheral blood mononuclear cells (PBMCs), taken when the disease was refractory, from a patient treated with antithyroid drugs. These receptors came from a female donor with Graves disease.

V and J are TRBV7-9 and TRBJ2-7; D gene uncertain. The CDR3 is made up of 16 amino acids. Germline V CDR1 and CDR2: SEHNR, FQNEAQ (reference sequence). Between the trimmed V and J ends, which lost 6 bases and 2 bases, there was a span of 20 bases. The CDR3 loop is CASSPLFSMGPYEQYF. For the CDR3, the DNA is TGTGCCAGCAGTCCTCTTTTTTCGATGGGCCCCTACGAGCAGTACTTC.

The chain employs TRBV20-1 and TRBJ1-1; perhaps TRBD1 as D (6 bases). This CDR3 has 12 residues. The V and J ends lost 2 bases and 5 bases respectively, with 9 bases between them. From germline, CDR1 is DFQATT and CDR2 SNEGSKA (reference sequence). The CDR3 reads CSARRGSTEAFF. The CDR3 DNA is TGCAGTGCTAGAAGGGGGAGTACTGAAGCTTTCTTT.

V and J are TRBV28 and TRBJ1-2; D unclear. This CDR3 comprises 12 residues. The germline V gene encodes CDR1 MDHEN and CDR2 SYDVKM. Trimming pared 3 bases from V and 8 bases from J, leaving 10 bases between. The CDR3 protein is CASSFVTWGYTF. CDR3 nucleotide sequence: TGTGCCAGCAGTTTTGTCACCTGGGGCTACACCTTC.

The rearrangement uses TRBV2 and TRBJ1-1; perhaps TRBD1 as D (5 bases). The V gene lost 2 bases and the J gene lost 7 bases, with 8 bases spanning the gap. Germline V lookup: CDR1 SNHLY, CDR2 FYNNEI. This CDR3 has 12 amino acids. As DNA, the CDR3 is TGTGCCAGCAGTGAACAGGGTCATGAAGCTTTCTTT. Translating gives CASSEQGHEAFF.

Here the CDR3 reads CATSDSGVLGYTF. As DNA, the CDR3 is TGTGCCACCAGTGATTCCGGGGTGCTTGGCTACACCTTC. The chain joins TRBV24-1 to TRBJ1-2; the D is unclear. The germline V and J ends were trimmed by 2 bases and 7 bases, with 10 bases remaining between them. CDR3 size: 13 residues. Germline CDR1 is KGHDR and CDR2 is SFDVKD.

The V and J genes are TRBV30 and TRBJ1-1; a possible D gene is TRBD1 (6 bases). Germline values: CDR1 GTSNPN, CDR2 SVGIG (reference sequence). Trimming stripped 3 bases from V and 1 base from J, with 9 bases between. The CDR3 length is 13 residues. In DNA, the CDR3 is TGTGCCTGGAGCCAACAGGGGAACACTGAAGCTTTCTTT. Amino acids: CAWSQQGNTEAFF.

The CDR3 DNA follows: TGTGCCAGCAGTTACGAAGAGGATTCACCCCTCCACTTT. Its protein is CASSYEEDSPLHF. J is TRBJ1-6 and V is TRBV12-3 or TRBV12-4; D ambiguous. Trimming cost V 4 bases and J 8 bases, with 9 bases left between them. The length of the CDR3 is 13 residues.

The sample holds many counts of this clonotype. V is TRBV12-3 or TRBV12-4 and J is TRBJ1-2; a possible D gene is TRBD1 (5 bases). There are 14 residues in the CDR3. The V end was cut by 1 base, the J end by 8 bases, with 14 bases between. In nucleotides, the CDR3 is TGTGCCAGCAGTTTAGTGGGGCAGGGTTTGGGCTACACCTTC. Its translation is CASSLVGQGLGYTF.

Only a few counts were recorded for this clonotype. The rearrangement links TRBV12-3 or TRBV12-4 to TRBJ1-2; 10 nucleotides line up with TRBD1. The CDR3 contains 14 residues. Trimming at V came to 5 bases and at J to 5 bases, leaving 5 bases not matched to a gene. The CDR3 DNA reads TGTGCCAGCAGTGTCGGGACAGGGGCTTATGGCTACACCTTC. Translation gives CASSVGTGAYGYTF.

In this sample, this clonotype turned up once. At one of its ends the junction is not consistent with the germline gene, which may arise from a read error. This CDR3 reads CASGVDVRDNSPLHF. CDR3 DNA: TGTGCCAGCGGCGTAGATGTCCGAGATAATTCACCCCTCCACTTT. The chain carries TRBV9 and TRBJ1-6, with unresolved D. In germline, CDR1 is SGDLS, CDR2 YYNGEE. The CDR3 has 15 residues.

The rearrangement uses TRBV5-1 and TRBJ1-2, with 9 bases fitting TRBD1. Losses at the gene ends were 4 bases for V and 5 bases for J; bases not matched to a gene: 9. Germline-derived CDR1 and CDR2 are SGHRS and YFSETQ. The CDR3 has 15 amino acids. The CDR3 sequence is CASSPLSTGGYGYTF. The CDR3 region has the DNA TGCGCCAGCAGCCCCCTGTCGACAGGGGGTTATGGCTACACCTTC.

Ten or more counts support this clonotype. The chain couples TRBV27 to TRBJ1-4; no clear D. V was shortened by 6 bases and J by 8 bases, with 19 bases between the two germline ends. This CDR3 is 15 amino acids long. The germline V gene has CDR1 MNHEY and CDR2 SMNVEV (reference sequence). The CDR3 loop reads CASRASGNLWEKLFF. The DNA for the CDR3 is TGTGCCAGCAGAGCCTCCGGGAACCTTTGGGAAAAACTGTTTTTT.

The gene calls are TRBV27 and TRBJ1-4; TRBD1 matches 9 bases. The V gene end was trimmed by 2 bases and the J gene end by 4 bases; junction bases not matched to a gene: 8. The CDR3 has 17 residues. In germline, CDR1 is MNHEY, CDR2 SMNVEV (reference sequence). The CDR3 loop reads CASSLSGGTGLNEKLFF. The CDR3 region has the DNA TGTGCCAGCAGTTTAAGTGGGGGGACAGGGCTTAATGAAAAACTGTTTTTT. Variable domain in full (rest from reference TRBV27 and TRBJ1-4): EAQVTQNPRYLITVTGKKLTVTCSQNMNHEYMSWYRQDPGLGLRQIYYSMNVEVTDKGDVPEGYKVSRKEKRNFPLILESPSPNQTSLYFCASSLSGGTGLNEKLFFGSGTQLSVL.

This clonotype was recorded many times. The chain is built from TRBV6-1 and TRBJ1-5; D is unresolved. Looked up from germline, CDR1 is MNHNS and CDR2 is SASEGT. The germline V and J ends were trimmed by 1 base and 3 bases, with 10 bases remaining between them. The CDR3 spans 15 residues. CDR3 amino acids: CASSEGSAYNQPQHF. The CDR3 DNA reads TGTGCCAGCAGTGAAGGCAGTGCCTACAATCAGCCCCAGCATTTT.

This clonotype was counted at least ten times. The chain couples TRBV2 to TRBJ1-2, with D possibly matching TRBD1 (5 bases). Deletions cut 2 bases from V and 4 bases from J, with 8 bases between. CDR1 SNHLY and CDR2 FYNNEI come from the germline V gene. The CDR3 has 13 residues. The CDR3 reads CASSEPDSYGYTF. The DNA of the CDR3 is TGTGCCAGCAGTGAACCCGACAGCTATGGCTACACCTTC.

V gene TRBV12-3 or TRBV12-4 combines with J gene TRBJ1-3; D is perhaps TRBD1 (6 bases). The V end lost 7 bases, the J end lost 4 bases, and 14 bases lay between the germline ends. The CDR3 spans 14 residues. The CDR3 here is CASNHPGAGNTIYF. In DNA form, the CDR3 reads TGTGCCAGCAACCACCCAGGGGCGGGAAACACCATATATTTT.

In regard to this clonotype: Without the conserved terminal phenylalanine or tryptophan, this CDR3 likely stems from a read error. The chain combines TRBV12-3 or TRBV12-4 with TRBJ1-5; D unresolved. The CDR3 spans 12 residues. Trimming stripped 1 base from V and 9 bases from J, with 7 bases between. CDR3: CASSLEARPQHL. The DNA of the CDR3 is TGTGCCAGCAGTTTAGAGGCACGGCCCCAGCATCTT.

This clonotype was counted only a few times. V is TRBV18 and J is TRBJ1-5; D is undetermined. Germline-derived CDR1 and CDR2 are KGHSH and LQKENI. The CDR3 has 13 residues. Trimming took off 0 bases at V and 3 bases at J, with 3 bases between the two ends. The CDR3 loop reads CASSPPLNQPQHF. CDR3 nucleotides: TGTGCCAGCTCACCACCACTCAATCAGCCCCAGCATTTT.

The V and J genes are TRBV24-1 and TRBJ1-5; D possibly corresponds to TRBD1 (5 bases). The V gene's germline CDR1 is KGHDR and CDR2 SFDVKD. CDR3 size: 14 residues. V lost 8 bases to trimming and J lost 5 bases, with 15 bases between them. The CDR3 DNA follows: TGTGCCACCACTCAACGGCCGGGGGATCAGCCCCAGCATTTT. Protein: CATTQRPGDQPQHF.

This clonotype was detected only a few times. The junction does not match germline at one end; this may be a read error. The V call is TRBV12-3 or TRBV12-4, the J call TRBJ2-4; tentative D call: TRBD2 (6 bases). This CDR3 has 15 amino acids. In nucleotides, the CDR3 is TGTGCCAGCAGTATAGCGGAGCTAGCCAAAAACATTCAGTACTTC. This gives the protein CASSIAELAKNIQYF.

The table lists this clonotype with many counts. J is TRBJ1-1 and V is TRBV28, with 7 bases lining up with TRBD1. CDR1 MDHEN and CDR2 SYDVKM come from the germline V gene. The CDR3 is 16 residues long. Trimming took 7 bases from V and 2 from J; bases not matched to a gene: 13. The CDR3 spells CASNPGTAKFNTEAFF. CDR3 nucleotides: TGTGCCAGCAATCCCGGGACAGCAAAATTTAACACTGAAGCTTTCTTT.

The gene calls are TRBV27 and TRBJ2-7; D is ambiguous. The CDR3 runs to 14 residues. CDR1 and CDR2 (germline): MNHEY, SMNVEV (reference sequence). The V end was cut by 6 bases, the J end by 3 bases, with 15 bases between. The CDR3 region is CASRILGGGYEQYF. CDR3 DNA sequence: TGTGCCAGCAGAATTTTAGGTGGTGGCTACGAGCAGTACTTC.

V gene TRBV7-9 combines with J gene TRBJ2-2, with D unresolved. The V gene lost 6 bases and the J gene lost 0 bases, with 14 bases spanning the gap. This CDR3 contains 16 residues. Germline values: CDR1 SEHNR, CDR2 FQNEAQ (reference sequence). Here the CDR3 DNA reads TGTGCCAGCAGTTCAGTCGGAGAAGCGAACACCGGGGAGCTGTTTTTT. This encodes CASSSVGEANTGELFF.

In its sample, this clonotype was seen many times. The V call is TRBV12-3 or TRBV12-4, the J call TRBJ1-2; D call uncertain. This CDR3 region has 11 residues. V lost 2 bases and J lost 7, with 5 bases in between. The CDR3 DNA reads TGTGCCAGCAGTTTAACTGGTGGCTACACCTTC. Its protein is CASSLTGGYTF.

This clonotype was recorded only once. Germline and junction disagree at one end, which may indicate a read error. CDR3 coding DNA: TGCAGTGCTAGAGACCTAGCGGGAGGCGAGTTCTTC. It yields the protein CSARDLAGGEFF. The chain is built from TRBV20-1 and TRBJ2-4; 11 bases fit TRBD2. CDR3 length: 12 amino acids. Germline CDR1 is DFQATT and CDR2 is SNEGSKA (reference sequence).

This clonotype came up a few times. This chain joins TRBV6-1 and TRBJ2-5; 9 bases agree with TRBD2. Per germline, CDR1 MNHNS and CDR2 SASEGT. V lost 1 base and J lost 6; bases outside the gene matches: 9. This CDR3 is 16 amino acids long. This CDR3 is CASSEGSSGVLQTQYF. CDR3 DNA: TGTGCCAGCAGTGAAGGTTCTAGCGGGGTTCTCCAGACCCAGTACTTC.